This is a list of T cell receptor beta chains from one sample in a study of blood T cell dynamics during melanoma immunotherapy. This table comes from immunoSEQ multiplex PCR, and its TCRdb copy is limited to in-frame clones, with some not included. The data contain about 11,000 clones, 84% of them singletons. The sample here was blood, taken from a patient treated with checkpoint blockade. These receptors originate from a human donor with melanoma. CDR3s include the opening cysteine and the closing phenylalanine or tryptophan. Each record gives: CDR3 protein, CDR3 DNA, D gene, V gene, clone size, J gene. A D gene is named only where the DNA matches it firmly. Clone size is stated in some rows and not others, as once, few, many or a class when expanded.

CDR3: CASSLGLGTGELFF
DNA: TGCGCCAGCAGCTTAGGACTCGGGACCGGGGAGCTGTTTTTT
D: NA
V: TRBV5-1
size: NA
J: TRBJ2-2

CDR3: CASSQDRGISYEQYF
DNA: TGTGCCAGCAGTCAGGACCGGGGGATTTCCTACGAGCAGTACTTC
D: NA
V: TRBV6-5
size: NA
J: TRBJ2-7

CDR3: CSAGTGQPQHF
DNA: TGCAGTGCAGGGACAGGTCAGCCCCAGCATTTT
D: TRBD1
V: TRBV20-1
size: NA
J: TRBJ1-5

CDR3: CASSQGQAGPNEQFF
DNA: TGTGCCAGCAGCCAAGGACAAGCGGGTCCCAATGAGCAGTTCTTC
D: NA
V: TRBV7-3
size: NA
J: TRBJ2-1

CDR3: CASNLTGELFF
DNA: TGCGCCAGCAACCTCACCGGGGAGCTGTTTTTT
D: NA
V: TRBV10-1
size: NA
J: TRBJ2-2

CDR3: CASSLKFPASGNSYNEQFF
DNA: TGTGCCAGCAGCTTAAAATTTCCGGCCTCAGGTAACTCCTACAATGAGCAGTTCTTC
D: NA
V: TRBV13
size: once
J: TRBJ2-1

CDR3: CASSRTSGWKEDTQYF
DNA: TGTGCCAGCAGCCGGACTAGCGGGTGGAAAGAAGATACGCAGTATTTT
D: TRBD2
V: TRBV7-9
size: NA
J: TRBJ2-3

CDR3: CASSLGGREQYF
DNA: TGTGCCAGCAGCTTAGGGGGCCGCGAGCAGTACTTC
D: NA
V: TRBV11-3
size: NA
J: TRBJ2-7

CDR3: CAISESKGSTDTQYF
DNA: TGTGCCATCAGTGAGTCGAAGGGCAGCACAGATACGCAGTATTTT
D: NA
V: TRBV10-3
size: NA
J: TRBJ2-3

CDR3: CASSEKPSDRDHLSGANVLTF
DNA: TGTGCCAGCAGCGAGAAACCTTCTGACAGGGATCATCTCTCCGGGGCCAACGTCCTGACTTTC
D: TRBD1
V: TRBV9
size: NA
J: TRBJ2-6

CDR3: CASSLGDRGETQYF
DNA: TGTGCCAGCAGCTTGGGGGACAGGGGAGAGACCCAGTACTTC
D: TRBD1
V: TRBV5-6
size: NA
J: TRBJ2-5

CDR3: CASSLMVTPPMGAFF
DNA: TGTGCCAGCAGCTTAATGGTGACGCCTCCTATGGGGGCTTTCTTT
D: NA
V: TRBV7-2
size: NA
J: TRBJ1-1

CDR3: CAWISPLRGSNNEQFF
DNA: TGTGCCTGGATCAGCCCTCTTAGGGGCAGTAACAATGAGCAGTTCTTC
D: NA
V: TRBV30
size: NA
J: TRBJ2-1